The clone carrying this T cell receptor (beta chain) was counted many times. Its antigen remains unknown. Regarding time point: newly diagnosed GD, antithyroid drugs for less than 3 months. With RNA extracted from PBMCs as input, the TCR library was made. The record originates from a study of regulatory T cells in long-lasting Graves disease. Study-wide results and limits: New patients shared approximately 1,000 public clonotypes, and persistent patients shared more, with 2,741.

This CDR3 comprises 16 residues. V was clipped by 6 bases and J by 3 bases, with 19 bases between them. Investigators prepared the TCR beta libraries by applying iRepertoire HTBI primers and Arm-PCR of CDR3 regions. Study processing details: Sample data revealed fewer than 70 TRBV and roughly 13 TRBJ segments. One entry per CDR3 protein, called by TCRdb with MiXCR from the multiplex PCR reads. These V and J calls derive from TCRdb rather than the authors' analysis. This sample carries 500,000 to 700,000 distinct CDR3 sequences, around 17% of them seen once, and the ten largest clones take about 20%. This same sample was also part of a study on T cells in Graves' hyperthyroidism and ophthalmopathy. Per that paper: For the diagnoses, clinical symptoms, serum thyroxine and TRAb, thyroid ultrasound and orbital computed tomography were used.

This chain connects TRBV12-3 or TRBV12-4 to TRBJ2-3; maybe TRBD1 (5 bases). The receptor was derived from a woman aged 25 to 39 with Graves disease. This material consisted of peripheral blood mononuclear cells (PBMCs), taken at new diagnosis, from a patient treated with antithyroid drugs. CDR3 loop: CASRPNQGILTDTQYF. For the CDR3, the DNA is TGTGCCAGCAGGCCAAACCAGGGAATTCTTACAGATACGCAGTATTTT.